This entry is about one T cell receptor beta chain. This sample is drawn from a study of blood T cell repertoires in COVID-19. About the research overall: Donors in the United States, Italy and Spain gave samples during acute or convalescent COVID-19. T cells, B-cell-depleted T cells, or PBMCs provided the cDNA or gDNA that served as material.

Per the original data handling: Estimation of nucleated cell counts was performed using reference gene primer amplification. Repertoires were generated with immunoSEQ multiplex PCR, while TCRdb's copy carries only in-frame clones and drops some. V, J and clone size are taken as reported in that table, and D and trimming were inferred from the DNA itself. The repertoire consists of 86,000 or so clones, with 65% to 80% occurring once and the leading ten covering roughly 12%. V lost 2 bases and J lost 4; bases outside the gene matches: 9. The CDR3 loop spans 16 amino acids. CDR1 is SGHRS, CDR2 YFSETQ, per germline.

The specimen sequenced was peripheral blood. This rearrangement joins TRBV5-1 to TRBJ2-5; 9 nucleotides line up with TRBD2. The receptor's source is a man in his sixties or seventies with acute or convalescent COVID-19. The CDR3 reads CASSFQAGGAGETQYF. For the CDR3, the DNA is TGCGCCAGCAGCTTTCAGGCGGGGGGGGCGGGAGAGACCCAGTACTTC.